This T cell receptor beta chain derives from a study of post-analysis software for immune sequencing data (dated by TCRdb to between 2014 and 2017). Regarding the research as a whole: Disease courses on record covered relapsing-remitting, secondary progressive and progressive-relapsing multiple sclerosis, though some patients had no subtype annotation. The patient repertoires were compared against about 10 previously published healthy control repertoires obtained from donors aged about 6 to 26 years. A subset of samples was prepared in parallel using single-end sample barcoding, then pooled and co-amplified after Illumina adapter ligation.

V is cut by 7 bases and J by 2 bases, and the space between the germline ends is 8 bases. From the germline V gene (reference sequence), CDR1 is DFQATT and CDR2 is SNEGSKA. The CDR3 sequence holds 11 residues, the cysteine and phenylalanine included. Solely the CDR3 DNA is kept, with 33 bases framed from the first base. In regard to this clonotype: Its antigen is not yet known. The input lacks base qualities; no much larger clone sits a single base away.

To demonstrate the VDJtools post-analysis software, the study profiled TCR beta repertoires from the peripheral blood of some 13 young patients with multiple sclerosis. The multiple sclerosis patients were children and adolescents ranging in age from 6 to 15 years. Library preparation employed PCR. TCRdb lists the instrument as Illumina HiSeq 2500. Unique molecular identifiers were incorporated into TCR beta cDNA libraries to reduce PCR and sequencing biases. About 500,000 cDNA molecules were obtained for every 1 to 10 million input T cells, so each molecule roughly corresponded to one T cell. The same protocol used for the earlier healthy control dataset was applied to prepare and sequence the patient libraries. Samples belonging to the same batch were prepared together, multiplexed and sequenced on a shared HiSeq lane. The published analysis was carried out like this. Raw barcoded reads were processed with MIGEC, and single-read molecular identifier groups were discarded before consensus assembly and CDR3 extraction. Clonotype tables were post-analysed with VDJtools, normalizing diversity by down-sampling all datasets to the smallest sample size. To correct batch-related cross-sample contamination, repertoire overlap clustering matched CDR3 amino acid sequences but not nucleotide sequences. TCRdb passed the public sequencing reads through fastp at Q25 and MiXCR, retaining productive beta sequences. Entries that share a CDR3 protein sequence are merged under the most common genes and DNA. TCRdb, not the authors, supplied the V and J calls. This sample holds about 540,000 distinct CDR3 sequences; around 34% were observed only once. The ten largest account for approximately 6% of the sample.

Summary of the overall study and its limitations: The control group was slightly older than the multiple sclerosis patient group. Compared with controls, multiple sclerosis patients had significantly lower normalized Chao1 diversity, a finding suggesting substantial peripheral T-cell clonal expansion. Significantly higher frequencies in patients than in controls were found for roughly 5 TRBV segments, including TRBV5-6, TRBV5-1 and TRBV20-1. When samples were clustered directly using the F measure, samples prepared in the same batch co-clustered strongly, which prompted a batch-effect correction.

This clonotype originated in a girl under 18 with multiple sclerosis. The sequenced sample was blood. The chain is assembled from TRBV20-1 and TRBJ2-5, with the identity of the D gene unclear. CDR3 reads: CSEKFQETQYF. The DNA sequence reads TGCAGTGAGAAGTTTCAAGAGACCCAGTACTTC.